A single TCR beta chain is shown here with its context. The libraries were made with immunoSEQ v3. The method was immunoSEQ multiplex PCR; TCRdb's version includes in-frame clones alone and lacks a portion of them. This sample has 25,000 to 40,000 clones; 70% to 80% occur once, and the top ten carry 2.5% to 3%. Time point reported: pre-treatment sample, taken before nivolumab and TIL therapy. The CDR3 has 11 residues. After removal of 4 bases from V and 8 bases from J, the junction contained 0 bases not matched to a gene. Germline CDR1 reads SEHNR; CDR2 reads FQNEAQ (reference sequence). The data were obtained in a study of TIL therapy for anti-PD-1-resistant metastatic lung cancer. Whole-study context: Median tumor mutation burden was under 1.9 mutations per megabase.

Sequencing used blood, obtained at baseline. The chain recombines TRBV7-9 with TRBJ1-2; 8 positions match TRBD1. The sequence derives from a woman aged 30 to 85 with non-small cell lung cancer. The CDR3 sequence is CASSSGGGYTF. The CDR3 coding sequence is TGTGCCAGCAGCTCAGGGGGCGGCTACACCTTC.